This is a list of T cell receptor beta chains from one sample in a study of T cells in tumors after PD-1 blockade. The assay was immunoSEQ multiplex PCR, and TCRdb's table has in-frame clones only and misses some. The data contain approximately 59,000 clones, 80% of them singletons. Specimen: PBMCs, collected before anti-PD-1 treatment. These receptors originate from a human donor with basal cell carcinoma. CDR3s include the opening cysteine and the closing phenylalanine or tryptophan. The D gene is left open where the match is weak. The size entry is marked missing in some rows and otherwise reads once, few, many or a size class.

clone_size	j_call	v_call	d_call	cdr3_aa	cdr3_nt
-	TRBJ2-6	TRBV11-3	-	CASSRNSGANVLTF	TGTGCCAGCAGCCGGAACTCTGGGGCCAACGTCCTGACTTTC
-	TRBJ1-1	TRBV4-1	-	CASSQGLLGNTEAFF	TGCGCCAGCAGCCAAGGGCTATTAGGGAACACTGAAGCTTTCTTT
-	TRBJ1-4	TRBV30	TRBD1	CAWSTGGQAGEKLFF	TGTGCCTGGAGTACAGGGGGGCAGGCGGGTGAAAAACTGTTTTTT
once	TRBJ2-6	TRBV5-1	-	CASSLTGNVANVLTF	TGCGCCAGCAGCTTGACAGGGAACGTGGCCAACGTCCTGACTTTC
-	TRBJ1-6	TRBV6-5	-	CATSVGPYNSPLHF	TGTGCCACCTCCGTAGGACCCTATAATTCACCCCTCCACTTT
-	TRBJ1-1	TRBV5-1	TRBD1	CASGTGIGNTEAFF	TGCGCCAGTGGGACAGGGATAGGAAACACTGAAGCTTTCTTT
-	TRBJ1-6	TRBV15	-	CATITVNLLAYNSPLHF	TGTGCCACCATTACGGTGAACTTGTTGGCCTATAATTCACCCCTCCACTTT
-	TRBJ1-2	TRBV20-1	TRBD1	CSASLGQGSYGYTF	TGCAGTGCTAGTCTGGGACAGGGGTCCTATGGCTACACCTTC
-	TRBJ2-3	TRBV4-1	TRBD2	CASSQVTSGFINTDTQYF	TGCGCCAGCAGCCAGGTGACTAGCGGCTTTATTAACACAGATACGCAGTATTTT
-	TRBJ2-3	TRBV6-6	TRBD2	CASSLAVITDTQYF	TGTGCCAGCAGCCTAGCGGTGATCACAGATACGCAGTATTTT
-	TRBJ2-1	TRBV4-2	TRBD1	CASSQVSRQGSTYNEQFF	TGTGCCAGCAGCCAAGTGAGTCGACAGGGGTCGACCTACAATGAGCAGTTCTTC
-	TRBJ2-1	TRBV5-6	-	CASSLLSKPPYEQFF	TGTGCCAGCAGCCTACTTAGTAAGCCCCCCTATGAGCAGTTCTTC
-	TRBJ2-3	TRBV18	-	CASSLDEEDTQYF	TGTGCCAGCTCCCTCGACGAGGAAGATACGCAGTATTTT
-	TRBJ2-1	TRBV3-1/TRBV3-2	-	CASSQDPARATEQFF	TGTGCCAGCAGCCAAGATCCAGCCCGGGCCACTGAGCAGTTCTTC
-	TRBJ2-1	TRBV7-7	TRBD2	CASSLRRGDEQFF	TGTGCTAGCAGCTTAAGACGGGGGGATGAGCAGTTCTTC
-	TRBJ2-7	TRBV14	-	CASSHGDRFSPRSYEQYF	TGTGCCAGCAGCCACGGAGACAGATTTTCGCCGAGGTCCTACGAGCAGTACTTC
-	TRBJ1-6	TRBV5-1	-	CASSLVSDSLNSPLHF	TGCGCCAGCAGCTTGGTATCAGACAGCCTAAATTCACCCCTCCACTTT
-	TRBJ1-1	TRBV5-4	-	CASSLGGGTEAFF	TGTGCCAGCAGCTTGGGGGGTGGCACTGAAGCTTTCTTT
-	TRBJ2-5	TRBV30	-	CAWNGGLERETQYF	TGTGCCTGGAACGGGGGGCTGGAAAGAGAGACCCAGTACTTC
-	TRBJ2-1	TRBV11-2	TRBD2	CASSSGTSEGDFRNEQFF	TGTGCCAGCAGCTCCGGGACTAGCGAGGGGGACTTTAGGAATGAGCAGTTCTTC
-	TRBJ2-1	TRBV14	TRBD1	CASSQAAGGGNEQFF	TGTGCCAGCAGCCAAGCGGCAGGGGGCGGAAATGAGCAGTTCTTC
-	TRBJ1-3	TRBV5-1	-	CASSVIGRASGNTIYF	TGCGCCAGCAGCGTCATAGGACGGGCCTCTGGAAACACCATATATTTT
-	TRBJ2-2	TRBV7-8	TRBD2	CATASPSGYPTGELFF	TGTGCCACCGCGAGTCCTAGCGGGTACCCCACCGGGGAGCTGTTTTTT
-	TRBJ2-5	TRBV7-3	-	CASSRGTFPAETQYF	TGTGCCAGCAGCAGAGGGACATTCCCTGCAGAGACCCAGTACTTC
once	TRBJ2-6	TRBV10-2	-	CASNINSGANVLTF	TGCGCCAGCAACATCAACTCTGGGGCCAACGTCCTGACTTTC
-	TRBJ2-3	TRBV30	TRBD2	CAWSGTSGRTDTQYF	TGTGCCTGGAGTGGGACTAGTGGGAGAACAGATACGCAGTATTTT